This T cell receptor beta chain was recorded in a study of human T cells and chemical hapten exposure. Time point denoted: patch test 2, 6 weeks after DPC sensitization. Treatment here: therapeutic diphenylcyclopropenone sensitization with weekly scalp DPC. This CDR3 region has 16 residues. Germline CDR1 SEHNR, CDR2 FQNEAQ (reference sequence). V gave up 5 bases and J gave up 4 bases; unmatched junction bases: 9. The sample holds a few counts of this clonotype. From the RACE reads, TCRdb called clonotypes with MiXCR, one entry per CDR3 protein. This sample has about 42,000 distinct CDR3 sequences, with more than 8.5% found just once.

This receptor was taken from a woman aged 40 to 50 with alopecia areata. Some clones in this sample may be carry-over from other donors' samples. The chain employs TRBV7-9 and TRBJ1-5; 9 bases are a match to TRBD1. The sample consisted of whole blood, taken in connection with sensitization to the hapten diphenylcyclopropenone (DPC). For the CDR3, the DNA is TGTGCCAGCAGCCCCGTAGGAGACAGGGGGAATCAGCCCCAGCATTTT. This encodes CASSPVGDRGNQPQHF.